These 9 T cell receptor beta chains originate from one sample sequenced in a study of T cells in women clearing cervical HPV infection. Measured with immunoSEQ multiplex PCR; TCRdb has only the in-frame clones, and not every one. Across approximately 37,000 clones, the top ten clones capture 6% to 8.5% of the sample. The sample consisted of blood buffy coat. The receptors shown here come from a woman between 18 and 69 years old with a cervical HPV16 infection that either progressed to CIN3+ or cleared (not recorded which).

On this clone itself: The read terminates 3 residues ahead of where the CDR3 ends, so the germline J gene completes it. The V call is TRBV7-2, the J call TRBJ2-5; a weak D match, TRBD2 (5 bases). Germline V gives CDR1 SGHTA, CDR2 FQGNSA. The germline V and J ends were trimmed by 5 bases and 1 base, with 11 bases remaining between them. The length of the CDR3 is 14 residues. The DNA read from the CDR3 is TGTGCCAGCAGCAACAGCGGTTTCCAAGAGACC. It codes for CASSNSGFQET. The CDR3 in full is CASSNSGFQETQYF.

As for this clone: The observed sequence ends 3 residues before the CDR3 terminus, with the missing tail filled in from the germline J gene. The rearrangement links TRBV19 to TRBJ2-4, with TRBD1 matching over 8 bases. The CDR3 has 14 amino acids. The V gene's germline CDR1 is LNHDA and CDR2 SQIVND (reference sequence). The CDR3: CASSTTSGGGGQYF. The covered CDR3 bases are TGTGCCAGTAGTACCACATCAGGGGGCGGAGGT.

Regarding this clone: The read stops 3 residues short of the end of the CDR3; the missing end is completed from the germline J gene. The chain is built from TRBV20-1 and TRBJ2-3, with 10 bases identical to TRBD2. V gave up 5 bases and J gave up 4 bases; unmatched junction bases: 15. Germline CDR1 is DFQATT and CDR2 is SNEGSKA (reference sequence). The CDR3 contains 17 residues. The sequenced CDR3 bases are TGCAGTGCTCACAAGAATACAGCGGGAGGGCGCTCAGATACG. As protein: CSAHKNTAGGRSDT. From start to end, the CDR3 is CSAHKNTAGGRSDTQYF.

As concerns this clone: The sequenced fragment ends 3 residues before the CDR3 boundary, so the rest is inferred from the germline J gene. The rearrangement joins TRBV30 to TRBJ2-3; possible D gene TRBD2, 6 bases. The CDR3 sequence is 13 residues long. Germline loops: CDR1 GTSNPN, CDR2 SVGIG (reference sequence). V lost 3 bases to trimming and J lost 8 bases, with 15 bases between them. The CDR3 spells CAWRRLVQGTQYF. The CDR3 bases that were read are TGTGCCTGGAGGAGACTAGTTCAGGGTACG.

On this clone: The read gets to within 3 residues of the CDR3 end, and the germline J gene fills in the rest. V gene TRBV30 combines with J gene TRBJ1-2; 7 nucleotides agree with TRBD1. The CDR3 is 12 amino acids. CDR1 and CDR2 from the germline V gene are GTSNPN and SVGIG (reference sequence). CDR3 DNA (partial): TGTGCCTCCGGGCAGGGGGTCTACGAC. Translation: CASGQGVYD. The entire CDR3 is CASGQGVYDYTF.

With respect to this clone: The CDR3 is cut off 3 residues early in the read; its end comes from the germline J gene. V gene TRBV13 combines with J gene TRBJ2-2; 8 bases map to TRBD1. Germline CDR1 reads PRHDT; CDR2 reads FYEKMQ (reference sequence). The CDR3 runs 17 residues. V trimming: 4 bases; J trimming: 1 base; junction bases outside the gene matches: 8. The CDR3 sequence: CASSSPVGQGNTGELFF. The CDR3 bases that were read are TGTGCCAGCAGCTCCCCTGTAGGACAGGGGAACACCGGGGAG.

Points on this clone: Read data end 3 residues before the CDR3 end; the end is taken from the germline J gene. This chain connects TRBV2 to TRBJ2-3; possibly TRBD2 for D (6 bases). V was shortened by 6 bases and J by 0 bases, with 13 bases between the two germline ends. The germline gives CDR1 SNHLY, CDR2 FYNNEI. This CDR3 is 15 amino acids long. CDR3 bases read: TGTGCCAGCAGCCTCGCCCGGGGGAGCACAGATACG. Encoded protein: CASSLARGSTDT. The whole CDR3 protein is CASSLARGSTDTQYF.

Regarding this clone: Read data end 3 residues before the CDR3 end; the end is taken from the germline J gene. This sequence joins TRBV5-1 and TRBJ2-1, with 9 bases that match TRBD2. This CDR3 has 15 amino acids. With V trimmed by 3 bases and J by 8 bases, 9 bases remained unmatched. The V gene's germline CDR1 is SGHRS and CDR2 YFSETQ. The CDR3: CASSWRGGYKDEQFF. CDR3 DNA, as far as it was read: TGCGCCAGCAGCTGGCGGGGGGGGTACAAGGATGAG.

About this clone itself: The read terminates 3 residues ahead of where the CDR3 ends, so the germline J gene completes it. V usage is TRBV20-1 and J usage is TRBJ2-1; weak D call: TRBD2 (6 bases). Between the trimmed V and J ends, which lost 0 bases and 8 bases, there was a span of 20 bases. The CDR3 is 16 amino acids. Germline CDR1 DFQATT, CDR2 SNEGSKA (reference sequence). CDR3 DNA (partial): TGCAGTGCTAGAGATCGATGGGACTCCACCGGATATGAG. Translated, it gives CSARDRWDSTGYE. The whole CDR3 reads CSARDRWDSTGYEQFF.